Here is one TCR beta chain with its context. Trimming at V came to 4 bases and at J to 2 bases, leaving 4 bases not matched to a gene. From germline, CDR1 is LGHDT and CDR2 YNNKEL (reference sequence). The CDR3 extends over 15 amino acids. The sample originates from a study of patients and donors after allogeneic stem cell transplantation. TCRdb re-called the RT-PCR reads through MiXCR, storing one row per CDR3 protein. The sample has about 410,000 distinct CDR3 sequences, under 20% seen once. The rearrangement links TRBV3-1 to TRBJ2-5; 10 positions match TRBD2. Material: blood, either unsorted or a sorted T cell fraction (not recorded which). The clonotype originates from a human donor who was either an allogeneic HSCT recipient or a stem cell or donor lymphocyte infusion donor (not recorded which). It is not recorded whose cells these are; they may come from a transplant donor. CDR3 amino acids: CASSLGLAEQETQYF. CDR3 DNA: TGTGCCAGCAGCCTAGGACTAGCGGAGCAAGAGACCCAGTACTTC.